This T cell receptor (beta chain) comes out of a study of blood T cell repertoires in COVID-19. Across the study: In each case, the material was cDNA or gDNA derived from T cells, B-cell-depleted T cells, or PBMCs.

Authors' processing steps: The authors estimated nucleated cell counts from reference gene primer amplification. TCRdb's copy holds only in-frame clones and misses some; the assay was immunoSEQ multiplex PCR. The DNA was the basis for D and trimming; V, J and clone size are from that table. The sample carries fewer than 85,000 clones, around 90% recorded once. This receptor was identified in a human donor in a cohort sampled during active COVID-19. The source material was peripheral blood.

The CDR3 DNA reads TGTGCCAGTAGTACATCCGGAAGAGGGTGGAATCAGCCCCAGCATTTT. This gives the protein CASSTSGRGWNQPQHF. The V and J genes are TRBV19 and TRBJ1-5; no reliable D call. This CDR3 has 16 residues. V was cut by 4 bases and J by 4 bases, with 17 bases left in between. Germline V CDR1 and CDR2: LNHDA, SQIVND (reference sequence).